These T cell receptor beta chains were read from a single sample in a study of T cell responses to AZD1222 COVID-19 vaccine. The table came from immunoSEQ multiplex PCR; TCRdb's copy has only in-frame clones and leaves some out. Among about 140,000 clones listed, about nine tenths were seen once. Sample: peripheral blood, taken on day 0 of AZD1222 vaccination. These receptor sequences come from an adult in good health. The CDR3 runs from the conserved cysteine through the conserved F or W. The order of the fields is clone size, J gene, V gene, D gene, CDR3 protein, CDR3 DNA. The D gene is left open where the match is weak. Clone size is not always given. Where it is, it says once, few, many or a class for expanded clones.

- TRBJ2-1 TRBV6-2/TRBV6-3 - CASSLPRAGASYNEQFF TGTGCCAGCAGCCTACCTCGGGCGGGGGCCTCCTACAATGAGCAGTTCTTC
- TRBJ1-3 TRBV5-1 - CASSLGARPPRPGNTIYF TGCGCCAGCAGCTTGGGGGCCCGGCCCCCCAGGCCCGGAAACACCATATATTTT
- TRBJ2-5 TRBV4-1 - CASSFQETQYF TGCGCCAGCAGCTTCCAAGAGACCCAGTACTTC
few TRBJ2-5 TRBV14 TRBD2 CASSKRLAGASAETQYF TGTGCCAGCAGCAAGCGACTAGCGGGGGCGAGCGCGGAGACCCAGTACTTC
once TRBJ1-5 TRBV27 TRBD1 CASRVGQGGGQPQHF TGTGCCAGCAGGGTAGGACAGGGAGGCGGTCAGCCCCAGCATTTT
- TRBJ1-1 TRBV20-1 - CSASIPGRNTEAFF TGCAGTGCTAGTATCCCAGGGAGGAACACTGAAGCTTTCTTT
- TRBJ2-1 TRBV4-3 - CASSQEATTQYNEQFF TGCGCCAGCAGCCAAGAGGCGACTACCCAGTACAATGAGCAGTTCTTC
- TRBJ1-5 TRBV19 - CASRATVNQPQHF TGTGCCAGTAGAGCGACGGTCAATCAGCCCCAGCATTTT
- TRBJ1-2 TRBV29-1 - CSALPLDGMGGYGYTF TGCAGCGCATTACCACTAGACGGAATGGGGGGCTATGGCTACACCTTC
- TRBJ1-1 TRBV28 - CASSLPGSPLAFF TGTGCCAGCAGTTTACCTGGAAGCCCCCTCGCTTTCTTT
- TRBJ2-1 TRBV11-3 - CASSFVSGKGGEQFF TGTGCCAGCAGCTTTGTGAGTGGCAAGGGGGGAGAGCAGTTCTTC
- TRBJ1-3 TRBV30 TRBD1 CALTGGGTIYF TGTGCCTTAACAGGGGGCGGCACCATATATTTT
- TRBJ1-1 TRBV20-1 - CSANEYNTEAFF TGCAGTGCTAATGAGTATAACACTGAAGCTTTCTTT
once TRBJ2-7 TRBV28 - CASTLDHEQYF TGTGCCAGCACCCTTGACCACGAGCAGTACTTC
- TRBJ1-1 TRBV6-1 TRBD1 CASSDVGTGGVEAFF TGTGCCAGCAGTGATGTGGGGACAGGGGGCGTTGAAGCTTTCTTT
- TRBJ1-5 TRBV19 - CASSMGASAQPQHF TGTGCCAGTAGTATGGGGGCCAGCGCTCAGCCCCAGCATTTT
- TRBJ1-1 TRBV11-1 TRBD1 CASSLQGASTEAFF TGTGCCAGCAGCTTACAGGGGGCGAGCACTGAAGCTTTCTTT
few TRBJ2-7 TRBV19 - CASSTNFGEQYF TGTGCCAGTAGTACCAACTTCGGCGAGCAGTACTTC
once TRBJ2-1 TRBV7-6 TRBD2 CASSATGGLGGADEQFF TGTGCCAGCAGCGCTACCGGGGGACTAGGGGGGGCCGATGAGCAGTTCTTC
- TRBJ2-4 TRBV2 - CASKSQGNNIQYF TGTGCCAGCAAGAGCCAGGGTAACAACATTCAGTACTTC
- TRBJ1-3 TRBV9 - CASSVAGGWNTIYF TGTGCCAGCAGCGTAGCGGGGGGCTGGAACACCATATATTTT
- TRBJ1-4 TRBV6-2/TRBV6-3 - CASSYSKVPTEKLFF TGTGCCAGCAGTTACTCGAAAGTGCCGACCGAAAAACTGTTTTTT
- TRBJ2-7 TRBV5-1 - CASSLEIRDTYEQYF TGCGCCAGCAGCTTGGAAATTAGGGACACCTACGAGCAGTACTTC
- TRBJ2-7 TRBV3-1/TRBV3-2 - CASSQVGGPQGRADHEQYF TGTGCCAGCAGCCAAGTGGGGGGCCCTCAGGGGAGGGCGGACCACGAGCAGTACTTC
- TRBJ1-1 TRBV21-1 - CASSKAGDRTGVSNTEAFF TGTGCCAGCAGCAAAGCGGGGGACCGGACAGGGGTATCCAACACTGAAGCTTTCTTT
- TRBJ2-5 TRBV1 - CTSSPPPGGGYF TGCACCAGCAGCCCCCCTCCCGGAGGGGGGTACTTC
- TRBJ1-1 TRBV19 - CASSIRGAMNTEAFF TGTGCCAGTAGTATCCGGGGTGCGATGAACACTGAAGCTTTCTTT
- TRBJ1-6 TRBV5-6 - CASSLYGNSPLHF TGTGCCAGCAGCTTGTATGGAAATTCACCCCTCCACTTT
- TRBJ1-4 TRBV5-6 - CASSRIPGTNEKLFF TGTGCCAGCAGTCGTATCCCCGGAACTAATGAAAAACTGTTTTTT
- TRBJ1-2 TRBV12-3/TRBV12-4 TRBD1 CASSRDSYGYTF TGTGCCAGCAGTCGGGACAGCTATGGCTACACCTTC
- TRBJ1-5 TRBV2 - CASSEVGLTHQPQHF TGTGCCAGCAGTGAAGTGGGTCTTACCCATCAGCCCCAGCATTTT
once TRBJ1-1 TRBV5-6 TRBD1 CASSLQTGVTEAFF TGTGCCAGCAGCTTGCAGACAGGGGTGACTGAAGCTTTCTTT
- TRBJ1-2 TRBV24-1 - CATSEGGPGYTF TGTGCCACCAGTGAAGGAGGTCCTGGCTACACCTTC
- TRBJ2-7 TRBV11-3 - CASSLGSRSYEQYF TGTGCCAGCAGCTTAGGTTCCCGCTCCTACGAGCAGTACTTC
few TRBJ1-2 TRBV5-4 - CASSRGNPRYTF TGTGCCAGCAGCCGCGGGAACCCTCGCTACACCTTC
- TRBJ1-4 TRBV7-2 - CASSPDRGAEKLFF TGTGCCAGCAGCCCGGACAGAGGAGCCGAAAAACTGTTTTTT
- TRBJ2-7 TRBV4-3 - CASSQDGNPGTYEQYF TGCGCCAGCAGCCAAGATGGGAACCCAGGAACCTACGAGCAGTACTTC
once TRBJ2-2 TRBV5-1 - CASSLFIPGELFF TGCGCCAGCAGCTTGTTTATTCCCGGGGAGCTGTTTTTT
- TRBJ2-2 TRBV6-2/TRBV6-3 TRBD2 CASSQGKGGTRRRGELFF TGTGCCAGCAGTCAAGGGAAAGGGGGGACTAGAAGACGCGGGGAGCTGTTTTTT
- TRBJ1-2 TRBV7-9 - CASSLGGPNYGYTF TGTGCCAGCAGCTTAGGGGGGCCAAACTATGGCTACACCTTC
- TRBJ2-7 TRBV5-1 - CASSSRQGTYEQYF TGCGCCAGCAGCTCCCGCCAAGGAACCTACGAGCAGTACTTC
- TRBJ1-2 TRBV6-2/TRBV6-3 - CASSYQGLTDGYTF TGTGCCAGCAGTTACCAGGGACTGACAGATGGCTACACCTTC
- TRBJ2-1 TRBV6-4 - CASSEGEYNEQFF TGTGCCAGCAGTGAGGGCGAGTACAATGAGCAGTTCTTC
- TRBJ1-5 TRBV15 - CATSRGDQPQHF TGTGCCACCAGCAGAGGGGATCAGCCCCAGCATTTT
- TRBJ2-6 TRBV19 TRBD1 CASGRDTGGRGANVLTF TGTGCCAGTGGGAGGGATACAGGGGGCAGGGGGGCCAACGTCCTGACTTTC
- TRBJ1-5 TRBV30 - CAWRAAEAQPQHF TGTGCCTGGAGGGCCGCGGAGGCTCAGCCCCAGCATTTT
once TRBJ1-1 TRBV27 - CASSPGVGTEAFF TGTGCCAGCTCCCCGGGGGTGGGCACTGAAGCTTTCTTT
once TRBJ2-7 TRBV5-1 TRBD2 CASRSGGGSYEQYF TGCGCCAGCCGCTCGGGGGGGGGCTCCTACGAGCAGTACTTC
- TRBJ1-5 TRBV10-3 - CAISEGNQPQHF TGTGCCATCAGTGAAGGAAATCAGCCCCAGCATTTT
- TRBJ1-2 TRBV6-5 - CASSYSRRGPGYGYTF TGTGCCAGCAGTTACTCTCGGAGGGGTCCGGGCTATGGCTACACCTTC
- TRBJ1-4 TRBV19 - CASSIYGGPNEKLFF TGTGCCAGTAGTATTTATGGCGGACCTAATGAAAAACTGTTTTTT
many TRBJ2-7 TRBV29-1 TRBD1 CSVRTGESSEQYF TGCAGCGTGCGGACAGGGGAATCCAGCGAGCAGTACTTC
- TRBJ2-6 TRBV5-1 - CASSKDLAGANVLTF TGCGCCAGCAGCAAAGATCTAGCTGGGGCCAACGTCCTGACTTTC
- TRBJ1-1 TRBV28 - CASSGNLNVNTEAFF TGTGCCAGCAGTGGTAACCTCAATGTGAACACTGAAGCTTTCTTT
- TRBJ2-3 TRBV5-1 TRBD2 CASSPGGSSGFTDTQYF TGCGCCAGCAGCCCCGGCGGGTCTAGCGGCTTCACAGATACGCAGTATTTT
- TRBJ2-3 TRBV19 - CASSIGGGSGRDTQYF TGTGCCAGTAGTATAGGAGGAGGGTCCGGAAGAGATACGCAGTATTTT
- TRBJ2-2 TRBV25-1 - CASRPYMNTGELFF TGTGCCAGCAGGCCTTATATGAACACCGGGGAGCTGTTTTTT
- TRBJ1-1 TRBV18 - CASSPRQQGMNTEAFF TGTGCCAGCTCACCACGACAGCAAGGGATGAACACTGAAGCTTTCTTT
- TRBJ2-3 TRBV29-1 - CSVVLVKGGTDTQYF TGCAGCGTGGTGTTAGTTAAAGGAGGGACCGATACGCAGTATTTT